This T cell receptor (beta chain) originates from a study of shared clonotypes between healthy human individuals. Trimming stripped 0 bases from V and 8 bases from J, with 13 bases between. The CDR3 totals 14 residues. Germline lookup yields CDR1 GTSNPN and CDR2 SVGIG (reference sequence). Concerning this clone itself: The sample carries other DNA sequences with the same CDR3.

There were no recent acute infections or vaccinations among the donors, who were healthy HIV-negative adults. Over several immunoSEQ plates, each subset's genomic DNA was distributed in even portions. Data came from immunoSEQ multiplex PCR; TCRdb stores just in-frame clones and leaves some out. The sample holds roughly 2 million clones, nearly 97% seen once. This receptor was obtained from a young man in good health. Material for sequencing was naive CD4+ T cells sorted from blood. As for subset: CD45RA+ positively selected. V and J are TRBV30 and TRBJ1-4; a weak D match, TRBD1 (6 bases). The CDR3 DNA is TGTGCCTGGAGTGTTTCCAGGGGAGGAGAAAAACTGTTTTTT. This sequence encodes CAWSVSRGGEKLFF.